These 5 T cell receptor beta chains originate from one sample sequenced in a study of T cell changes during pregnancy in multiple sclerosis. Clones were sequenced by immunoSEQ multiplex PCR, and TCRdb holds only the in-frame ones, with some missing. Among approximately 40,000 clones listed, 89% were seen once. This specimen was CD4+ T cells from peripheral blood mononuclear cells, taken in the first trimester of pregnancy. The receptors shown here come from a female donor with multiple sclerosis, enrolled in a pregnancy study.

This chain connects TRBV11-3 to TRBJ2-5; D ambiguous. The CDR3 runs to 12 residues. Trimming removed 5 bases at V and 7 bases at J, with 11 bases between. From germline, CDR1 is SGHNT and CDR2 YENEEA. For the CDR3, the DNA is TGTGCCAGCAGCGGATTGCGGAGGACCCAGTACTTC. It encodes CASSGLRRTQYF.

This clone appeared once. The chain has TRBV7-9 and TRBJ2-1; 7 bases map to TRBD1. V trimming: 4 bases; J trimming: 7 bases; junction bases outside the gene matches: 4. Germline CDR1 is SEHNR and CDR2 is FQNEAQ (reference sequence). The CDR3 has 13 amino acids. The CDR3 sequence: CASSSRQGNEQFF. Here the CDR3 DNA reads TGTGCCAGCAGCTCCAGACAGGGTAATGAGCAGTTCTTC.

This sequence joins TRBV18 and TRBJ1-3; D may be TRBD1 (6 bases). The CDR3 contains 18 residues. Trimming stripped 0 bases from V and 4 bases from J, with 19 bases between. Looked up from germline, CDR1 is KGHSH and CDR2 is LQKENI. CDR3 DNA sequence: TGTGCCAGCTCACCACCGGCATCGGCAGGGGCGAGGGGAAACACCATATATTTT. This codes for CASSPPASAGARGNTIYF.

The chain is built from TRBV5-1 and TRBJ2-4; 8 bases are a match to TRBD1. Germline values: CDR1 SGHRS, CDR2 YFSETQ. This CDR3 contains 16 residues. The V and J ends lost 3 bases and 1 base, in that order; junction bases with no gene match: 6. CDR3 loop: CASSWGQAGAKNIQYF. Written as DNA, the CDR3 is TGCGCCAGCAGCTGGGGACAGGCCGGGGCCAAAAACATTCAGTACTTC.

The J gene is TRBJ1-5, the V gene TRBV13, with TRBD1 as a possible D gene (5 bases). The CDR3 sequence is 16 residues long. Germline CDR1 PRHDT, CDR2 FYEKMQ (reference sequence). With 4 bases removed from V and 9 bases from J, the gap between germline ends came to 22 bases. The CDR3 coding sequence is TGTGCCAGCAGCTGGTCTGTTGGGGCCCGGTCCGGGCCCCAGCATTTT. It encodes CASSWSVGARSGPQHF.